The next 2 T cell receptor beta chains were all read from a single sample in a study of Ad26.COV2.S vaccination and SARS-CoV-2 variants. The treatment is: roughly 19 received Ad26.COV2.S at low or high dose, single or two shots; roughly five received placebo; per-sample allocation not given. Sample collection was performed on day 63 after the first vaccine or placebo injection. Profiled with immunoSEQ multiplex PCR; TCRdb holds only in-frame clones, not every one. The top ten hold less than 5.5% of the sample, which has about 440,000 clones, 90% seen once. This specimen was peripheral blood, taken in a trial of Ad26.COV2.S vaccine versus placebo. Receptors were obtained from a person between 18 and 60 years old who received the Ad26.COV2.S COVID-19 vaccine or a placebo.

The chain couples TRBV7-3 to TRBJ2-5; D remains ambiguous. The CDR3 contains 13 residues. V dropped 4 bases and J dropped 0 bases, with 6 bases sitting between them. The V gene's germline CDR1 is SGHTA and CDR2 FQGTGA. CDR3 sequence: CASSSQDQETQYF. The CDR3 nucleotides read TGTGCCAGCAGCTCTCAGGACCAAGAGACCCAGTACTTC.

V and J are TRBV15 and TRBJ2-7; 10 positions match TRBD1. J gave up 1 base and V 1 base, and 4 bases lay outside the gene matches. This CDR3 region has 16 residues. Germline CDR1 is LNHNV and CDR2 is YYDKDF (reference sequence). The CDR3 here is CATSRVGQGESYEQYF. The CDR3 DNA sequence: TGTGCCACCAGCAGAGTCGGACAGGGGGAATCCTACGAGCAGTACTTC.